This T cell receptor beta chain was sequenced in a study of PD-L1 blockade in urothelial cancer. Germline values: CDR1 MDHEN, CDR2 SYDVKM. Trimming at V came to 3 bases and at J to 0 bases, leaving 3 bases not matched to a gene. This CDR3 spans 15 amino acids. The time point here: pretreatment peripheral blood. The repertoire was sequenced with immunoSEQ multiplex PCR; TCRdb's copy has only in-frame clones and lacks some. The top ten hold 0.97% of the sample, which has 85,000 to 95,000 clones, around 89% seen once. The sequence was collected from a woman over 75 with urothelial cancer. The rearrangement links TRBV28 to TRBJ2-3; 7 bases are shared with TRBD1. The sample was PBMCs, taken around atezolizumab (anti-PD-L1) treatment. CDR3 nucleotides: TGTGCCAGCAGTTTGACAGGGCCTAGCACAGATACGCAGTATTTT. As protein: CASSLTGPSTDTQYF. The whole variable domain, remainder taken from reference TRBV28 and TRBJ2-3, is DVKVTQSSRYLVKRTGEKVFLECVQDMDHENMFWYRQDPGLGLRLIYFSYDVKMKEKGDIPEGYSVSREKKERFSLILESASTNQTSMYLCASSLTGPSTDTQYFGPGTRLTVL.